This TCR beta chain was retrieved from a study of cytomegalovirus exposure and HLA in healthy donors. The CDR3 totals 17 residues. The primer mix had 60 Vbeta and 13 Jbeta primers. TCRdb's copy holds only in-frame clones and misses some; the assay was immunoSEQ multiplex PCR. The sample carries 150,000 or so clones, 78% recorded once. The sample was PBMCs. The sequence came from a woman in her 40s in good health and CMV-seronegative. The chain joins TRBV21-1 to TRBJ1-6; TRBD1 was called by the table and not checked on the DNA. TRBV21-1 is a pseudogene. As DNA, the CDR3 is TGTGCCAGCAGCAAAGTCAGGGGTCAGGGGAACAATTCACCCCTCCACTTT. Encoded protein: CASSKVRGQGNNSPLHF.